The 2 T cell receptor beta chains reported below all come from one sample, sequenced in a study of T cell changes during pregnancy in multiple sclerosis. The protocol was immunoSEQ multiplex PCR, while the TCRdb copy is restricted to in-frame clones and leaves out a portion. The sample holds 45,000 to 60,000 clones, around 94% seen once. The input for sequencing was CD4+ T cells from peripheral blood mononuclear cells, taken in the third trimester of pregnancy. The receptors were sampled from a female donor with multiple sclerosis, enrolled in a pregnancy study.

This clone was seen a few times. The chain uses TRBV6-5 and TRBJ1-5; the match to TRBD1 covers 7 bases. Germline trimming cut 4 bases from V and 6 bases from J; bases unmatched to any gene: 6. The CDR3 has 14 amino acids. The germline CDR1 and CDR2 sequences are MNHEY and SVGAGI. The CDR3 loop is CASSFDREVQPQHF. In nucleotides, the CDR3 is TGTGCCAGCAGTTTCGACAGGGAGGTTCAGCCCCAGCATTTT.

V is TRBV7-7 and J is TRBJ2-5, with D possibly matching TRBD2 (5 bases). CDR3 length: 15 amino acids. Per germline, CDR1 SSHAT and CDR2 FNYEAQ (reference sequence). V lost 5 bases and J 2 bases, leaving 15 bases between the germline ends. The chain's CDR3 is CASSPRGGRQETQYF. In nucleotides, the CDR3 is TGTGCCAGCAGCCCAAGAGGAGGTAGACAAGAGACCCAGTACTTC.